The text below deals with one T cell receptor (beta chain). The sample comes from a study of T cell responses to AZD1222 COVID-19 vaccine. Sequencing used immunoSEQ multiplex PCR; TCRdb keeps in-frame clones, though not all of them. This table has 150,000 or so clones, more than 90% appearing once. This CDR3 has 18 residues. Germline CDR1 reads PRHDT; CDR2 reads FYEKMQ (reference sequence). Trimming stripped 4 bases from V and 6 bases from J, with 22 bases between. The sample in question was peripheral blood, obtained on day 0 of AZD1222 vaccination. The V call is TRBV13, the J call TRBJ1-6, with a possible D match to TRBD1 (6 bases). This clonotype was sampled from an adult in good health. The CDR3 protein is CASSWFGGGEDANSPLHF. Written as DNA, the CDR3 is TGTGCCAGCAGCTGGTTTGGGGGCGGCGAAGACGCTAATTCACCCCTCCACTTT.